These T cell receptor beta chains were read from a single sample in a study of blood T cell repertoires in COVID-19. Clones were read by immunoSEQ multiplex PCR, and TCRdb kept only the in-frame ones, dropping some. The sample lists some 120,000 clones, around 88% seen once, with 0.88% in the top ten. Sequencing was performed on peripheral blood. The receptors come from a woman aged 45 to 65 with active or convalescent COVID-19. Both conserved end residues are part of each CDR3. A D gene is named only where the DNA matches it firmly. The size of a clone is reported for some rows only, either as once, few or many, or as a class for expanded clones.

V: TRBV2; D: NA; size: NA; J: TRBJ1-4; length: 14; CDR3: CASRKDQAGEKLFF; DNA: TGTGCCAGCAGAAAAGACCAAGCGGGCGAAAAACTGTTTTTT
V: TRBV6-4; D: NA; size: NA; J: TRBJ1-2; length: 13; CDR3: CASSPTGNYGYTF; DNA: TGTGCCAGCAGCCCGACAGGAAACTATGGCTACACCTTC
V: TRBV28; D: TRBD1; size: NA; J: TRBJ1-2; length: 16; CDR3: CASSLGQGRLYHGYTF; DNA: TGTGCCAGCAGTTTAGGACAGGGGAGACTCTACCATGGCTACACCTTC
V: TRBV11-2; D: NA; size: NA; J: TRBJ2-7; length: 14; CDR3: CASSLGAGRYEQYF; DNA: TGTGCCAGCAGCTTAGGCGCGGGACGCTACGAGCAGTACTTC
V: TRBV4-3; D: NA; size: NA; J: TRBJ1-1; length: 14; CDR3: CASSQDPGVPEAFF; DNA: TGCGCCAGCAGCCAAGATCCCGGGGTACCTGAAGCTTTCTTT
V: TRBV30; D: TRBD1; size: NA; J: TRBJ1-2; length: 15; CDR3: CAWSAGQGYIYGYTF; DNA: TGTGCCTGGAGCGCGGGACAGGGCTATATCTATGGCTACACCTTC
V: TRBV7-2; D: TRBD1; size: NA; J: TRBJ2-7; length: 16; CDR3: CASSHITDRGLHEQYF; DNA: TGTGCCAGCAGCCACATAACAGACAGGGGTTTGCACGAGCAGTACTTC
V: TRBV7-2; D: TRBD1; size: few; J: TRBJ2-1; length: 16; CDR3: CASSYRGTGIGNEQFF; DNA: TGTGCCAGCAGCTATCGGGGGACAGGGATCGGGAATGAGCAGTTCTTC
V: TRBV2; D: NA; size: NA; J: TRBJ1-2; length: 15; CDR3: CASSLGPGVNYGYTF; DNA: TGTGCCAGCAGCCTAGGGCCGGGGGTTAACTATGGCTACACCTTC
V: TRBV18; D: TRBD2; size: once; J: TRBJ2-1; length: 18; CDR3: CASSPWGFGGTLYNEQFF; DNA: TGTGCCAGCTCACCATGGGGTTTCGGGGGGACGCTGTACAATGAGCAGTTCTTC
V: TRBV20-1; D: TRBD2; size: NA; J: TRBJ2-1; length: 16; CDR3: CSASPLTSGIRNEQFF; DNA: TGCAGTGCTAGTCCACTGACTAGCGGGATCCGGAATGAGCAGTTCTTC
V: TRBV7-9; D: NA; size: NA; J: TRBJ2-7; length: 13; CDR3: CASSLEGVSGQYF; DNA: TGTGCCAGCAGCTTAGAGGGGGTGAGTGGGCAGTACTTC
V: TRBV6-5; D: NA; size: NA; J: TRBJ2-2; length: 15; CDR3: CASRIQSGVAGELFF; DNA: TGTGCCAGCCGAATCCAGAGCGGAGTAGCCGGGGAGCTGTTTTTT
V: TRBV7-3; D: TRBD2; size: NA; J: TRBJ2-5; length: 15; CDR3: CASSLGTSGRETQYF; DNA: TGTGCCAGCAGCCTTGGGACTAGCGGGAGGGAGACCCAGTACTTC
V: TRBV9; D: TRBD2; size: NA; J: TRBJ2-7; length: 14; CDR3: CASSTSGSVDEQYF; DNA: TGTGCCAGCAGCACTAGCGGGAGTGTGGACGAGCAGTACTTC
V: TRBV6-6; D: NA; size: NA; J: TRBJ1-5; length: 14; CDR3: CASNLGISYQPQHF; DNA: TGTGCCAGCAATCTCGGGATCTCCTATCAGCCCCAGCATTTT
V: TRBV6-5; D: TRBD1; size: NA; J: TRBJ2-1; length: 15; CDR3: CASSSRDRGRNEQFF; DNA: TGTGCCAGCAGCTCCCGGGACAGGGGACGCAATGAGCAGTTCTTC
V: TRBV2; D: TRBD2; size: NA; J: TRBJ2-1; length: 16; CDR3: CASSLRLAGVGDEQFF; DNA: TGTGCCAGCAGCCTCAGACTAGCGGGAGTAGGGGATGAGCAGTTCTTC
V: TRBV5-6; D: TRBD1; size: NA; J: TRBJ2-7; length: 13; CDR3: CASSSTGNYEQYF; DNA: TGTGCCAGCAGCTCGACAGGGAACTACGAGCAGTACTTC
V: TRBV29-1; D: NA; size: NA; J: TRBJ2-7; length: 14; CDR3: CSVESPLSSDEQYF; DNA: TGCAGCGTTGAATCACCCCTCTCGTCGGACGAGCAGTACTTC
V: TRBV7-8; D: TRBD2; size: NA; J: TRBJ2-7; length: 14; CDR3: CASSWRTSGYEQYF; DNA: TGTGCCAGCAGCTGGCGGACTAGCGGCTACGAGCAGTACTTC
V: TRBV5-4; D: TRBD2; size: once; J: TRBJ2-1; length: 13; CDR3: CASSFLAGGKQFF; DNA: TGTGCCAGCAGCTTTCTAGCGGGAGGGAAGCAGTTCTTC
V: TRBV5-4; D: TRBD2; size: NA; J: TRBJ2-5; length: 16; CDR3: CASSLDLREAKETQYF; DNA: TGTGCCAGCAGCTTGGATTTGCGGGAGGCCAAAGAGACCCAGTACTTC
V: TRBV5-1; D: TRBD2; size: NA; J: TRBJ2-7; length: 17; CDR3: CASSFPAPGTRAYEQYF; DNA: TGCGCCAGCAGCTTCCCGGCCCCCGGGACTAGAGCCTACGAGCAGTACTTC
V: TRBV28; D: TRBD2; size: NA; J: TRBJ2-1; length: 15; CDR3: CASNLPGLATDEQFF; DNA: TGTGCCAGCAATCTCCCGGGACTAGCTACTGATGAGCAGTTCTTC
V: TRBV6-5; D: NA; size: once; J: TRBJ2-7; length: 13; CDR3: CASSQTRLYEQYF; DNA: TGTGCCAGCAGTCAGACGAGACTCTACGAGCAGTACTTC
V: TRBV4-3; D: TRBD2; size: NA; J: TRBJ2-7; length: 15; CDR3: CASSQETSGTYEQYF; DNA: TGCGCCAGCAGCCAAGAGACTAGCGGGACCTACGAGCAGTACTTC
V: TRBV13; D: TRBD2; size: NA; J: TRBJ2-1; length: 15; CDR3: CASSLGLAGTGEQFF; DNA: TGTGCCAGCAGCTTAGGACTAGCGGGAACAGGTGAGCAGTTCTTC